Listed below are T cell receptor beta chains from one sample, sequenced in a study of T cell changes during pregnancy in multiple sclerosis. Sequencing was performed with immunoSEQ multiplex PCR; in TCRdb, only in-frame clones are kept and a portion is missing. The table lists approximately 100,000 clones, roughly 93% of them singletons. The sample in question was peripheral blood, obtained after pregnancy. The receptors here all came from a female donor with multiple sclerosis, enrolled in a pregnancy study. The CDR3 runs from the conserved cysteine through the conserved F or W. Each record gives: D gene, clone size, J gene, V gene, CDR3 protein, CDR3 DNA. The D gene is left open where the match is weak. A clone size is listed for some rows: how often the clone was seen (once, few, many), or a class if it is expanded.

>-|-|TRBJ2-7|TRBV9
CASSRFASGTYEQYF
TGTGCCAGCAGCCGGTTCGCCAGCGGAACCTACGAGCAGTACTTC
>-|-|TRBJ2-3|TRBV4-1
CASSPDSRSTDTQYF
TGCGCCAGCAGCCCGGACTCACGCAGCACAGATACGCAGTATTTT
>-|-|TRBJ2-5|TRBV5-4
CASSFKGFERETQYF
TGTGCCAGCAGCTTTAAAGGGTTTGAGCGGGAGACCCAGTACTTC
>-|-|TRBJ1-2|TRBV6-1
CASSPDRSGGYTF
TGTGCCAGCAGTCCGGACAGAAGTGGTGGCTACACCTTC
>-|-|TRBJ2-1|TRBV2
CASSEWGREQFF
TGTGCCAGCAGTGAATGGGGGCGTGAGCAGTTCTTC
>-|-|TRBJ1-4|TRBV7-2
CASSFPQRATNEKLFF
TGTGCCAGCAGCTTCCCCCAGCGAGCAACTAATGAAAAACTGTTTTTT
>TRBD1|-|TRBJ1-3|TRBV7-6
CASSQRQGMASNTIYF
TGTGCCAGCAGCCAAAGACAGGGAATGGCGAGTAACACCATATATTTT
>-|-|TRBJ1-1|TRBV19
CASSMNGGNTEAFF
TGTGCCAGTAGTATGAACGGGGGGAACACTGAAGCTTTCTTT
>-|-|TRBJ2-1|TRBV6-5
CASMRGLSYNEQFF
TGTGCCAGCATGAGGGGACTCTCCTACAATGAGCAGTTCTTC
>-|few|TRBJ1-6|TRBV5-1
CASKLGSSYNSPLHF
TGCGCCAGCAAGCTAGGGAGCTCCTATAATTCACCCCTCCACTTT
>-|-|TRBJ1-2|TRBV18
CASSPGGRAGYTF
TGTGCCAGCTCACCGGGCGGCAGGGCTGGCTACACCTTC
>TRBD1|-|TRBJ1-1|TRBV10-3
CAISDRGVMNTEAFF
TGTGCCATCAGTGACAGGGGGGTTATGAACACTGAAGCTTTCTTT
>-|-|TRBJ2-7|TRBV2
CASSEVAFSYEQYF
TGTGCCAGCAGTGAAGTAGCCTTCTCCTACGAGCAGTACTTC
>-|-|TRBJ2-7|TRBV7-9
CASSFSPYEQYF
TGTGCCAGCAGCTTCAGTCCCTACGAGCAGTACTTC
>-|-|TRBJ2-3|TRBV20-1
CSVVADTQYF
TGCAGTGTTGTCGCAGATACGCAGTATTTT
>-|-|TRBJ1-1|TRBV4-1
CASSQSGHDTEAFF
TGCGCCAGCAGCCAGTCCGGACATGACACTGAAGCTTTCTTT
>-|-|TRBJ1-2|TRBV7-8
CASSPVAAGGYTF
TGTGCCAGCAGCCCGGTGGCAGCAGGTGGCTACACCTTC
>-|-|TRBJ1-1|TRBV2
CASSQVDSLNTEAFF
TGTGCCAGCAGTCAAGTAGACAGCCTGAACACTGAAGCTTTCTTT
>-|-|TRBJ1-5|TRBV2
CASSEQGSNQPQHF
TGTGCCAGCAGTGAACAGGGGAGCAATCAGCCCCAGCATTTT
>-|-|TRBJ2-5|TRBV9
CASSASSGLPMEETQYF
TGTGCCAGCAGCGCCTCATCGGGACTCCCTATGGAAGAGACCCAGTACTTC
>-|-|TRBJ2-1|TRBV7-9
CASSLVGSGVDNEQFF
TGTGCCAGCAGCTTAGTCGGTAGCGGAGTTGACAATGAGCAGTTCTTC
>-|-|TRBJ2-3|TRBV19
CASSIPQIGGQYF
TGTGCCAGTAGTATACCTCAAATCGGAGGGCAGTATTTT
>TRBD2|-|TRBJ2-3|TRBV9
CASSGRGGSTDTQYF
TGTGCCAGCAGCGGTCGGGGGGGCTCAACAGATACGCAGTATTTT
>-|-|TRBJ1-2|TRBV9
CASSVAGVGDGYTF
TGTGCCAGCAGCGTAGCGGGGGTAGGGGATGGCTACACCTTC